These 3 T cell receptor beta chains originate from one sample sequenced in a study of kidney transplant recipient with SARS-CoV-2 infection. TCRdb re-derived calls from the reads in MiXCR, one entry per CDR3 protein. The sample yields about 250,000 distinct CDR3 sequences, under 35% seen once. This material consisted of a blood sample, taken at baseline and between days 110 and 120 from a kidney transplant recipient. The receptor source for this set is a male patient younger than 45 who had COVID-19 and was a kidney transplant recipient. Some of these T cells may belong to the graft donor.

The V call is TRBV19, the J call TRBJ1-3, with 7 bases lining up with TRBD1. After removal of 7 bases from V and 4 bases from J, the junction contained 7 bases not matched to a gene. The germline CDR1 and CDR2 sequences are LNHDA and SQIVND (reference sequence). CDR3 length equals 14 residues. CDR3 coding DNA: TGTGCCAGTAATATGACAGGGTCCGGAAACACCATATATTTT. Amino acids: CASNMTGSGNTIYF.

This clonotype occurred many times. The V and J genes are TRBV4-3 and TRBJ1-2; D unresolved. CDR1 and CDR2 (germline): LGHNA, YSLEER. The CDR3 runs 17 residues. Trimming removed 4 bases at V and 4 bases at J, with 22 bases between. CDR3 sequence reads: CASSPPSGRRKTYGYTF. CDR3 DNA: TGCGCCAGCAGCCCGCCTTCAGGACGTCGAAAGACCTATGGCTACACCTTC.

Remarks on this clonotype: Being one base from a much bigger clone, this may be a read error. The gene calls are TRBV5-5 and TRBJ1-1; D unresolved. Per germline, CDR1 SGHKS and CDR2 YYEKEE (reference sequence). This CDR3 region has 16 residues. Here the CDR3 reads CAGSQSVGLRITEAFF. CDR3 in DNA: TGTGCCGGCAGCCAAAGCGTGGGGTTGCGGATCACTGAAGCTTTCTTT.